Below are 9 T cell receptor beta chains sequenced from a single sample in a study of sequential checkpoint blockade in melanoma. Profiling relied on immunoSEQ multiplex PCR, and the TCRdb table lists in-frame clones only, not all of them. The repertoire holds about 3,800 clones, with roughly 24% as singletons. Treatment given: randomized to nivolumab then ipilimumab (arm A) or the reverse (arm B). The sample in question was tumor tissue (inferred from file names), obtained from a patient given nivolumab and ipilimumab in sequence. The receptors here all came from a human donor with melanoma.

The chain combines TRBV11-3 with TRBJ2-7, with D perhaps TRBD1 (6 bases). The V gene lost 2 bases and the J gene lost 4 bases, with 12 bases spanning the gap. The CDR3 is 14 amino acids. From germline, CDR1 is SGHNT and CDR2 YENEEA. The CDR3 DNA sequence: TGTGCCAGCAGCTTACAGGGGCCCCTATACGAGCAGTACTTC. Translated: CASSLQGPLYEQYF.

This clone was counted a few times. The V and J genes are TRBV19 and TRBJ1-1; D uncertain. Germline CDR1 and CDR2: LNHDA and SQIVND (reference sequence). The ends were cut back, 5 bases at V and 0 bases at J, with 10 bases in the middle. The CDR3 length is 14 residues. The CDR3 coding sequence is TGTGCCAGTAGTCCGCGCACGATGAACACTGAAGCTTTCTTT. Protein sequence: CASSPRTMNTEAFF.

This clone has more than one count but fewer than ten. V and J are TRBV10-3 and TRBJ2-7, with TRBD2 matching 13 bases. This CDR3 contains 18 residues. V gave up 4 bases and J gave up 2 bases; unmatched junction bases: 11. Germline CDR1 is ENHRY and CDR2 is SYGVKD. Written as DNA, the CDR3 is TGTGCCATCAGTGGGTTGAGGACTAGCGGGAGCATTCCCTACGAGCAGTACTTC. It is translated as CAISGLRTSGSIPYEQYF.

The rearrangement uses TRBV6-8 and TRBJ2-7; no clear D gene. In germline, CDR1 is MNHGY, CDR2 SAAAGT. Deletions cut 2 bases from V and 5 bases from J, with 10 bases between. This CDR3 has 13 residues. CDR3 DNA sequence: TGTGCCAGCAGTTACAGGGTCGGGCACGAGCAGTACTTC. It codes for CASSYRVGHEQYF.

The V and J genes are TRBV10-2 and TRBJ2-3; TRBD2 agrees at 8 bases. This CDR3 has 15 amino acids. J was trimmed by 0 bases and V by 3 bases; bases with no gene match: 2. Per the germline V gene, CDR1 is WSHSY and CDR2 is SAAADI. The CDR3 DNA reads as TGCGCCAGCAGTGAACTAGCGGAAAGCACAGATACGCAGTATTTT. This translates into CASSELAESTDTQYF.

J is TRBJ1-1 and V is TRBV29-1, with D unclear. Germline-derived CDR1 and CDR2 are SQVTM and ANQGSEA. The V gene lost 8 bases and the J gene lost 0 bases, with 16 bases spanning the gap. CDR3 length equals 14 residues. The CDR3 coding sequence is TGCAGCTTCCGTGACGGGCGCTTGAACACTGAAGCTTTCTTT. This gives the protein CSFRDGRLNTEAFF.

The chain employs TRBV5-1 and TRBJ2-7; 8 bases are a match to TRBD2. Trimming took 2 bases from V and 7 from J; bases not matched to a gene: 8. CDR3 length equals 14 residues. Germline loops: CDR1 SGHRS, CDR2 YFSETQ. Here the CDR3 reads CASSLQSGSWEQYF. In DNA, the CDR3 is TGCGCCAGCAGCTTACAGAGCGGGAGCTGGGAGCAGTACTTC.

DNA for the CDR3: TGTGCCAGCTCACCCGGACAGGCCATCTCCTACGAGCAGTACTTC. It is translated as CASSPGQAISYEQYF. The V and J genes are TRBV18 and TRBJ2-7; 7 bases map to TRBD1. V lost 3 bases, J lost 0 bases, and 5 bases stayed unmatched. The CDR3 is 15 amino acids. Germline CDR1 is KGHSH and CDR2 is LQKENI. Variable domain in full (rest from reference TRBV18 and TRBJ2-7): NAGVMQNPRHLVRRRGQEARLRCSPMKGHSHVYWYRQLPEEGLKFMVYLQKENIIDESGMPKERFSAEFPKEGPSILRIQQVVRGDSAAYFCASSPGQAISYEQYFGPGTRLTVT.

This clone is termed large (0.1 to 1%). The rearrangement links TRBV29-1 to TRBJ2-1; 8 bases fit TRBD2. Trimming at V came to 5 bases and at J to 3 bases, leaving 3 bases not matched to a gene. The CDR3 is made up of 13 amino acids. Germline CDR1 and CDR2: SQVTM and ANQGSEA. The CDR3 loop is CSVTGGYYNEQFF. As DNA, the CDR3 is TGCAGCGTTACGGGAGGGTACTACAATGAGCAGTTCTTC.